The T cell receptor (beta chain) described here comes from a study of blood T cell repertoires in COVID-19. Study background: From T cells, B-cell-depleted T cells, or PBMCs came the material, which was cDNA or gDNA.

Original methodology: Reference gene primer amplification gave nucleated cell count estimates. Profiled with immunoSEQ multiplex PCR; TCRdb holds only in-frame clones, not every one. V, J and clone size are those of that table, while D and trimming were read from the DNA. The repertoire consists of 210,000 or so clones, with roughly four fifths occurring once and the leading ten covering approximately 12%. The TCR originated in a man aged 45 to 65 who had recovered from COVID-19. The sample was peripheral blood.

CDR3 amino acids: CASSARSTGGYEQYF. As DNA, the CDR3 is TGTGCCAGCAGCGCCCGGTCCACAGGGGGCTACGAGCAGTACTTC. The gene calls are TRBV27 and TRBJ2-7, with 8 nucleotides matching TRBD1. The trim removed 6 bases at V and 3 bases at J, leaving 10 bases unmatched. This CDR3 is built from 15 residues. From germline, CDR1 is MNHEY and CDR2 SMNVEV (reference sequence).